The following is a TCR beta chain sequence with its context. Sequencing was performed with immunoSEQ multiplex PCR; in TCRdb, only in-frame clones are kept and a portion is missing. This repertoire shows more than 20,000 clones, around 90% found once; its top ten account for roughly 18%. CDR1 is SEHNR, CDR2 FQNEAQ, per germline (reference sequence). V was clipped by 5 bases and J by 7 bases; unmatched bases: 15. This CDR3 spans 17 amino acids. This specimen belongs to a study of blood T cell repertoires in COVID-19. Study-level background: Samples representing acute and convalescent COVID-19 were sourced from the United States, Italy and Spain. The analysed material was cDNA or gDNA that came from T cells, B-cell-depleted T cells, or PBMCs.

The rearrangement links TRBV7-9 to TRBJ2-7; 12 bases align to TRBD2. The receptor's source is a human donor in a cohort sampled during active COVID-19. The sequenced material came from peripheral blood. The chain's CDR3 is CASSPDYLAGGPGEQYF. The CDR3 DNA follows: TGTGCCAGCAGCCCAGACTATCTAGCGGGGGGGCCGGGTGAGCAGTACTTC.